The T cell receptor (beta chain) under discussion was sequenced for a study of T cells after posttransplantation cyclophosphamide. Study-level points and caveats: Later post-transplant blood repertoires were often dominated by donor CD8+ memory clones.

The CDR3 runs to 14 residues. Trimming removed 0 bases at V and 5 bases at J, with 6 bases between. Germline V lookup: CDR1 SGDLS, CDR2 YYNGEE. Profiled with immunoSEQ multiplex PCR; TCRdb holds only in-frame clones, not every one. The sample includes around 26,000 clones, none of them occurring once. As regards this clone: Its antigen is unknown.

The TCR comes from a woman between 45 and 65 years old in good health, CMV-negative, and a related stem cell transplant donor. The specimen sequenced was PBMCs. The J gene is TRBJ1-6, the V gene TRBV9, with D maybe TRBD1 (5 bases). CDR3 nucleotide sequence: TGTGCCAGCAGCGTAGTGACAGATAATTCACCCCTCCACTTT. Residues: CASSVVTDNSPLHF. The full variable domain, with the rest looked up from reference TRBV9 and TRBJ1-6, is DSGVTQTPKHLITATGQRVTLRCSPRSGDLSVYWYQQSLDQGLQFLIQYYNGEERAKGNILERFSAQQFPDLHSELNLSSLELGDSALYFCASSVVTDNSPLHFGNGTRLTVT.